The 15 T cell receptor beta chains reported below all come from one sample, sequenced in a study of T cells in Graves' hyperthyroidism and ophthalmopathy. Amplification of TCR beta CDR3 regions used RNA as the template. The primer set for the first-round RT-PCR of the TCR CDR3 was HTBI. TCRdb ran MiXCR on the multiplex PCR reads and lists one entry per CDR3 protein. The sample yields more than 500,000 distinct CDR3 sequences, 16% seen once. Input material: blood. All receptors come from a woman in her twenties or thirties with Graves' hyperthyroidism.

CDR3 protein: CASSTGQGNNSPLHF. The CDR3 DNA reads TGTGCCAGTAGTACCGGACAGGGGAATAATTCACCCCTCCACTTT. The chain combines TRBV19 with TRBJ1-6; 9 bases align to TRBD1. The trim removed 4 bases at V and 5 bases at J, leaving 3 bases unmatched. The CDR3 sequence is 15 residues long. Germline CDR1 is LNHDA and CDR2 is SQIVND (reference sequence).

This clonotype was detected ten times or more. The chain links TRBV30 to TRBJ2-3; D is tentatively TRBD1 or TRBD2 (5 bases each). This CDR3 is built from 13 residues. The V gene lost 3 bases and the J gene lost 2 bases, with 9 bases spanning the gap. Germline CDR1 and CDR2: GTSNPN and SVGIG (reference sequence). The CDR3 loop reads CAWRGPHTDTQYF. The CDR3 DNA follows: TGTGCCTGGAGGGGACCTCACACAGATACGCAGTATTTT.

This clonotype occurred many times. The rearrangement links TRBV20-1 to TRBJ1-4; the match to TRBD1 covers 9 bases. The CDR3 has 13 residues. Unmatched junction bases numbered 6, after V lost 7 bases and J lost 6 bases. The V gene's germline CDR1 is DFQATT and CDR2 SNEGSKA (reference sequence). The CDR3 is CSGRQGGDEKLFF. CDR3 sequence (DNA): TGCAGTGGCAGACAGGGGGGAGATGAAAAACTGTTTTTT.

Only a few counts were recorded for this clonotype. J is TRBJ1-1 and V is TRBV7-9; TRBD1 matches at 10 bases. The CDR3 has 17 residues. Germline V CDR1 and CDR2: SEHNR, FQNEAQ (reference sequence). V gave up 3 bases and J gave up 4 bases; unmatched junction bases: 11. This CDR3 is CASSFPGQGVGSTEAFF. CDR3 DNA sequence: TGTGCCAGCAGCTTTCCCGGACAGGGGGTCGGTAGCACTGAAGCTTTCTTT.

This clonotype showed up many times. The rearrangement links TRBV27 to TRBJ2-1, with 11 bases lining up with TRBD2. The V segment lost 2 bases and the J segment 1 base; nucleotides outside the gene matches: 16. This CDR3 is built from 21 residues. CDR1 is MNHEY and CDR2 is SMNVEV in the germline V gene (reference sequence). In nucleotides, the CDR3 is TGTGCCAGCAGTTTAGGGCTCGGCGTTGGTAGCGGGAGGGGGTCCTACAATGAGCAGTTCTTC. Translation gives CASSLGLGVGSGRGSYNEQFF.

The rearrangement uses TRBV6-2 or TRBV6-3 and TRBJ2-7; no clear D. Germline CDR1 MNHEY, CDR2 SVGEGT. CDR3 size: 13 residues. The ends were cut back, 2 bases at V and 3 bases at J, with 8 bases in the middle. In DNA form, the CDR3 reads TGTGCCAGCAGTTACAGCACTCTCTACGAGCAGTACTTC. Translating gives CASSYSTLYEQYF.

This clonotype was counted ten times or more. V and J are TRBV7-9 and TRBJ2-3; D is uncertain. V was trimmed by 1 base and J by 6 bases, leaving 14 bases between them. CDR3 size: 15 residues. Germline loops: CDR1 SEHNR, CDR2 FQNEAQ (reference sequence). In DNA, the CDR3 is TGTGCCAGCAGCTTAGGGATTCACGAATCGGATACGCAGTATTTT. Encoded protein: CASSLGIHESDTQYF.

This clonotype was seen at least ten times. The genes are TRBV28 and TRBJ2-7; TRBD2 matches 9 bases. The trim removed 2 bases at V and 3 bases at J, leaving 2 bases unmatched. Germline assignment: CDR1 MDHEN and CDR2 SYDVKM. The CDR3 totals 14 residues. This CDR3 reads CASSLVREGYEQYF. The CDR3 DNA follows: TGTGCCAGCAGTTTAGTGCGGGAGGGCTACGAGCAGTACTTC.

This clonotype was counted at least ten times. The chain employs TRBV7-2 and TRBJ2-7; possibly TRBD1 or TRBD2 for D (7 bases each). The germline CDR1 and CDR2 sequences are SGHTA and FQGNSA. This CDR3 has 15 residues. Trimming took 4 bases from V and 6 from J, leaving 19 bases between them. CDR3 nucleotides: TGTGCCAGCAGCTACAGGGGACGGGGGGCGGTCGAGCAGTACTTC. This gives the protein CASSYRGRGAVEQYF.

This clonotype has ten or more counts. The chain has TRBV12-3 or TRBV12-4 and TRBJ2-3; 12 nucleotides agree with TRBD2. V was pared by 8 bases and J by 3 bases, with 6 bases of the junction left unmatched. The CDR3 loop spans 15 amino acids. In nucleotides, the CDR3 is TGTGCCAGCCTGACTAGCGGGAGTAGAACAGATACGCAGTATTTT. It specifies CASLTSGSRTDTQYF.

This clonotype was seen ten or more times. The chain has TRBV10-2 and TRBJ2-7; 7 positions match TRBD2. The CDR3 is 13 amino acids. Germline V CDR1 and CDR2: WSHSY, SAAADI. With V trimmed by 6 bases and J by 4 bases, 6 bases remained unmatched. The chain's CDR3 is CASRRGSWYEQYF. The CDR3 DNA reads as TGCGCCAGCAGGCGGGGGAGTTGGTACGAGCAGTACTTC.

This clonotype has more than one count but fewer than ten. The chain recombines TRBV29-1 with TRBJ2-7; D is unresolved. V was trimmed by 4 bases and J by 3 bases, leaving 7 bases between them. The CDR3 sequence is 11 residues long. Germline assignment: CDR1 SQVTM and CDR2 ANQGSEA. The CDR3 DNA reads TGCAGCGTTGGCGGCAGCTACGAGCAGTACTTC. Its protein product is CSVGGSYEQYF.

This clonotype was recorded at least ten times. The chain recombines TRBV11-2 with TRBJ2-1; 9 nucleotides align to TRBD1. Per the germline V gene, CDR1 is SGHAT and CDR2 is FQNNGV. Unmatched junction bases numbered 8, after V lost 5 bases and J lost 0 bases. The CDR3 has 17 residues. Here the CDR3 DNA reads TGTGCCAGCAGCCAGGACAGGGGCCCTAGCTCCTACAATGAGCAGTTCTTC. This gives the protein CASSQDRGPSSYNEQFF.

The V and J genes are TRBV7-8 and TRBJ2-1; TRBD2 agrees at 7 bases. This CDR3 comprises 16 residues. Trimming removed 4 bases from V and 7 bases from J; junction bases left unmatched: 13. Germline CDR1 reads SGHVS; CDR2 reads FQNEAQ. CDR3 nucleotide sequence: TGTGCCAGCAGCTCCCCCCCTCGCGGGAGTGGAAATGAGCAGTTCTTC. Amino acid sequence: CASSSPPRGSGNEQFF.

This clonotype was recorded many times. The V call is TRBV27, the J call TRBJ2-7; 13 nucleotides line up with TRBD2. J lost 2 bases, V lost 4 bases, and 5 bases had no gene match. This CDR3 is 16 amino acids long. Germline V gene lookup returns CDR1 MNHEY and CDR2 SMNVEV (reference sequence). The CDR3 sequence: CASSSDGLAGAYEQYF. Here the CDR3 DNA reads TGTGCCAGCAGTTCAGACGGACTAGCGGGAGCCTACGAGCAGTACTTC.